The 15 T cell receptor beta chains below come from one sample, sequenced in a study of cytomegalovirus exposure and HLA in healthy donors. Assay: immunoSEQ multiplex PCR; the TCRdb copy retains only in-frame clones and omits some. The profile shows roughly 64,000 clones, roughly 96% of them singletons. The specimen was PBMCs. The receptors stem from a woman in her late teens or twenties in good health and CMV-seropositive.

The chain carries TRBV30 and TRBJ1-2, with TRBD1 matching 8 bases. Germline values: CDR1 GTSNPN, CDR2 SVGIG (reference sequence). The CDR3 contains 12 residues. V shed 5 bases, J shed 3 bases, and the junction held 2 bases outside the gene matches. In DNA form, the CDR3 reads TGTGCCTGGGCGGACAGGGACTATGGCTACACCTTC. This sequence encodes CAWADRDYGYTF.

The chain links TRBV19 to TRBJ2-7, with 8 bases matching TRBD1. The J segment lost 7 bases and the V segment lost 5 bases, leaving 10 bases of the junction unmatched. Looked up from germline, CDR1 is LNHDA and CDR2 is SQIVND (reference sequence). The CDR3 extends over 14 amino acids. The CDR3 is CASSYQTGVYEQYF. In DNA form, the CDR3 reads TGTGCCAGTAGTTACCAGACAGGGGTTTATGAGCAGTACTTC.

This clone was found once. This chain uses TRBV7-9 with TRBJ2-1; TRBD2 matches 9 bases. This CDR3 is 16 amino acids long. V lost 1 base and J lost 8; bases outside the gene matches: 9. Germline-derived CDR1 and CDR2 are SEHNR and FQNEAQ (reference sequence). CDR3 in amino acids: CASSLDASGIEYEQFF. CDR3 coding DNA: TGTGCCAGCAGCTTAGATGCTAGCGGGATCGAGTATGAGCAGTTCTTC.

This rearrangement joins TRBV5-1 to TRBJ1-1; D ambiguous. Trimming shortened V by 2 bases and J by 4 bases, and 12 bases separated the two germline ends. The germline V gene has CDR1 SGHRS and CDR2 YFSETQ. This CDR3 is 14 amino acids long. The CDR3 DNA reads as TGCGCCAGCAGCTTTCGGGGTGACACCACTGAAGCTTTCTTT. Amino acids: CASSFRGDTTEAFF.

The genes are TRBV27 and TRBJ2-1, with 7 bases aligning to TRBD2. CDR1 and CDR2 (germline): MNHEY, SMNVEV (reference sequence). Trimming at V came to 8 bases and at J to 7 bases, leaving 8 bases not matched to a gene. This CDR3 comprises 13 residues. For the CDR3, the DNA is TGTGCCAGCCGATTCCGGGAGGAGAATGAGCAGTTCTTC. It yields the protein CASRFREENEQFF.

The chain combines TRBV14 with TRBJ2-6; D is perhaps TRBD2 (6 bases). This CDR3 is built from 17 residues. The germline CDR1 and CDR2 sequences are SGHDN and FVKESK. Deletions cut 4 bases from V and 1 base from J, with 14 bases between. CDR3 in DNA: TGTGCCAGCAGCCCTGAGTGGAGCGGGTCTGGGGCCAACGTCCTGACTTTC. Amino acid sequence: CASSPEWSGSGANVLTF.

This chain uses TRBV27 with TRBJ2-7; 7 bases map to TRBD1. Germline lookup yields CDR1 MNHEY and CDR2 SMNVEV (reference sequence). The CDR3 is made up of 14 amino acids. V was pared by 3 bases and J by 4 bases, with 6 bases of the junction left unmatched. This chain's CDR3 is CASSFVGTAYEQYF. The CDR3 DNA reads TGTGCCAGCAGTTTCGTTGGGACAGCTTACGAGCAGTACTTC.

In its sample, this clone was seen once. The J gene is TRBJ1-5, the V gene TRBV2; 7 nucleotides align to TRBD1. Per the germline V gene, CDR1 is SNHLY and CDR2 is FYNNEI. Trimming took 5 bases from V and 5 from J; bases not matched to a gene: 6. The CDR3 is 14 amino acids. CDR3 amino acids: CASSRQGADQPQHF. DNA of the CDR3: TGTGCCAGCAGTAGACAGGGTGCGGATCAGCCCCAGCATTTT.

This chain joins TRBV5-1 and TRBJ2-7, with a possible D match to TRBD1 (6 bases). This CDR3 is built from 13 residues. Trimming took off 7 bases at V and 2 bases at J, with 13 bases between the two ends. Per the germline V gene, CDR1 is SGHRS and CDR2 is YFSETQ. The CDR3 is CASVDSDTYEQYF. CDR3 nucleotide sequence: TGCGCCAGCGTGGACAGTGATACCTACGAGCAGTACTTC.

This chain connects TRBV4-2 to TRBJ1-6; D might be TRBD1 (5 bases). From germline, CDR1 is LGHNA and CDR2 YNFKEQ. CDR3 length equals 17 residues. Trimming took 0 bases from V and 9 from J, leaving 18 bases between them. In nucleotides, the CDR3 is TGTGCCAGCAGCCAAGATAGGGAGGGGTCTCGAGGTTCACCCCTCCACTTT. As protein: CASSQDREGSRGSPLHF.

V and J are TRBV11-2 and TRBJ2-3; D is unresolved. The V gene lost 0 bases and the J gene lost 1 base, with 8 bases spanning the gap. Germline assignment: CDR1 SGHAT and CDR2 FQNNGV. The CDR3 covers 15 residues. Here the CDR3 reads CASSLDPSRTDTQYF. In nucleotides, the CDR3 is TGTGCCAGCAGCTTAGACCCGTCCCGCACAGATACGCAGTATTTT.

The genes are TRBV6-6 and TRBJ2-1, with 7 bases fitting TRBD2. V was clipped by 5 bases and J by 7 bases; unmatched bases: 8. The CDR3 loop spans 14 amino acids. Germline V gene lookup returns CDR1 MNHNY and CDR2 SVGAGI (reference sequence). CDR3 in DNA: TGTGCCAGCAGTCCACTAGCGTTTGGAAATGAGCAGTTCTTC. This translates into CASSPLAFGNEQFF.

The rearrangement links TRBV29-1 to TRBJ2-1; D gene ambiguous. In germline, CDR1 is SQVTM, CDR2 ANQGSEA. The CDR3 spans 12 residues. Trimming cost V 2 bases and J 8 bases, with 10 bases left between them. CDR3 sequence (DNA): TGCAGCGTTGAACGCAGTTTCGATGAGCAGTTCTTC. This sequence encodes CSVERSFDEQFF.

V and J are TRBV7-9 and TRBJ2-7, with 9 bases identical to TRBD2. V gave up 5 bases and J gave up 2 bases; unmatched junction bases: 7. Germline assignment: CDR1 SEHNR and CDR2 FQNEAQ (reference sequence). The CDR3 length is 15 residues. CDR3 DNA: TGTGCCAGCAGCCCCTTAGCGGGAGACACCTACGAGCAGTACTTC. Protein sequence: CASSPLAGDTYEQYF.

The J gene is TRBJ2-7, the V gene TRBV7-9; TRBD2 agrees at 12 bases. The V and J ends lost 3 bases and 2 bases, in that order; junction bases with no gene match: 5. The CDR3 runs to 16 residues. In germline, CDR1 is SEHNR, CDR2 FQNEAQ (reference sequence). CDR3 loop: CASSFRLAGVPYEQYF. CDR3 nucleotide sequence: TGTGCCAGCAGCTTTCGACTAGCGGGAGTCCCCTACGAGCAGTACTTC.